This T cell receptor beta chain was sequenced in a study of control samples from healthy donors and cancer patients. V was cut by 3 bases and J by 8 bases, with 10 bases left in between. Germline V lookup: CDR1 LGHDT, CDR2 YNNKEL (reference sequence). The CDR3 runs 12 residues. Libraries were prepared by immunoSEQ multiplex PCR; TCRdb keeps only in-frame clonotypes and omits some of them. The sample includes some 58,000 clones, about 89% seen only once; the top ten take 9.5% to 15%. The genes are TRBV3-1 (or the pseudogene TRBV3-2) and TRBJ1-2; no reliable D call. This receptor was taken from a woman in her sixties with lung cancer. The source material was PBMCs. In DNA form, the CDR3 reads TGTGCCAGCAGCCAGATTGTTGGGGGCTACACCTTC. Amino acids: CASSQIVGGYTF.